This TCR beta chain was retrieved from a study of chemoradiotherapy in HPV16-positive cancers. Study findings and constraints: Functional assays defining HPV-specific T cells used only two HPV16-positive patients. Better recurrence-free survival went with HPV-responsive T-cell expansion in HPV16-positive patients. Non-HPV-specific T cells did not expand in tumors during treatment, whereas candidate HPV-specific clones and E7-related motifs did.

Repeated repertoire sampling spanned the course of chemoradiotherapy. Some clones are missing from TCRdb's copy, which holds only in-frame ones; the method was immunoSEQ multiplex PCR. The profile shows about 2,900 clones, about 90% of them singletons. The CDR3 sequence is 19 residues long. CDR1 and CDR2 from the germline V gene are SQVTM and ANQGSEA. V was pared by 0 bases and J by 2 bases, with 11 bases of the junction left unmatched. As for this clone: Antigen specificity is unknown.

The source was tumor tissue, collected from a patient who underwent chemoradiotherapy. The clonotype comes from a human donor with HPV-associated anogenital cancer. The chain uses TRBV29-1 and TRBJ2-5, with 14 bases fitting TRBD2. CDR3 sequence reads: CSVEDWEGLAGEGQETQYF. CDR3 nucleotides: TGCAGCGTTGAAGATTGGGAGGGACTAGCGGGGGAGGGGCAAGAGACCCAGTACTTC. Looking up the rest from reference TRBV29-1 and TRBJ2-5 gives the full variable domain: SAVISQKPSRDICQRGTSLTIQCQVDSQVTMMFWYRQQPGQSLTLIATANQGSEATYESGFVIDKFPISRPNLTFSTLTVSNMSPEDSSIYLCSVEDWEGLAGEGQETQYFGPGTRLLVL.